This TCR beta chain is from a study of identical twins. TCRdb re-derived calls from the 5' RACE reads in MiXCR, one entry per CDR3 protein. The sample has some 590,000 distinct CDR3 sequences; around a tenth are singletons. On this clonotype itself: Its target is not known.

The CDR3 is 15 amino acids. Per the germline V gene, CDR1 is KGHSH and CDR2 is LQKENI. The V end lost 6 bases, the J end lost 6 bases, and 18 bases lay between the germline ends. Whole-study findings and limits: The same donors were not followed; conclusions instead depended on cross-sectional statistical analysis.

This sample was shared with a second study, whose subject was yellow fever vaccine responses in identical twins.

The clonotype originates from a young woman in good health. The J gene is TRBJ2-4, the V gene TRBV18, with D perhaps matching TRBD1 (6 bases). Specimen: PBMCs. CDR3 region: CASSPYRDLVNIQYF. In DNA form, the CDR3 reads TGTGCCAGCTCCCCTTACAGGGATTTGGTAAACATTCAGTACTTC.